This TCR beta chain was sequenced in a study of T cell responses to AZD1222 COVID-19 vaccine. Deletions cut 6 bases from V and 1 base from J, with 9 bases between. CDR3 length equals 13 residues. CDR1 and CDR2 from the germline V gene are MNHEY and SMNVEV (reference sequence). Profiled with immunoSEQ multiplex PCR; TCRdb holds only in-frame clones, not every one. The sample carries 90,000 to 110,000 clones, nearly 90% recorded once. The chain uses TRBV27 and TRBJ1-1; a weak D match, TRBD1 (6 bases). This specimen consisted of peripheral blood, obtained on day 0 of MenACWY control vaccination. The clonotype was recovered from an adult in good health. The CDR3 sequence is CASSLTGNTEAFF. The CDR3 region has the DNA TGTGCCAGCAGCCTGACAGGGAACACTGAAGCTTTCTTT.